Reported below is one TCR beta chain. Only in-frame clones appear in the TCRdb table, and some are missing; sequencing was by immunoSEQ multiplex PCR. The table records 9,500 to 15,000 clones, 82% of them present only once. The data originate from a study of sequential checkpoint blockade in melanoma. About the study: Randomization was 1:1 between first-line nivolumab→ipilimumab and ipilimumab→nivolumab. Both treatment sequences were followed by maintenance nivolumab.

Deletions cut 2 bases from V and 5 bases from J, with 16 bases between. The CDR3 has 16 residues. Germline V gene data show CDR1 as SGHDT and CDR2 as YYEEEE. Treatment defined: randomized to nivolumab then ipilimumab (arm A) or the reverse (arm B). DNA-damaging chemotherapy had not been given to any patient beforehand. PBMC sorting kept live CD3+CD8+ cells without CD19 or CD56. V usage is TRBV5-6 and J usage is TRBJ1-4, with a weak D call TRBD1 (6 bases). This TCR derives from a human donor with melanoma. The material was CD8+ T cells sorted from blood (inferred from file names), obtained from a patient given nivolumab and ipilimumab in sequence. The CDR3: CASSFNRDVWNEKLFF. In DNA form, the CDR3 reads TGTGCCAGCAGCTTCAACAGGGATGTTTGGAATGAAAAACTGTTTTTT.